Each of the 5 T cell receptor beta chains below was sequenced from the same sample in a study of blood T cell repertoires in COVID-19. The table came from immunoSEQ multiplex PCR; TCRdb's copy has only in-frame clones and leaves some out. Of about 330,000 clones listed, 85% were seen once; the top ten hold approximately 7.5%. Sample: peripheral blood. Receptor source: a human donor in a cohort sampled during active COVID-19.

This sequence joins TRBV4-1 and TRBJ2-5, with 9 positions matching TRBD2. CDR1 MGHRA and CDR2 YSYEKL come from the germline V gene. The CDR3 contains 16 residues. The ends lost 3 bases at V and 5 bases at J; junction bases unmatched: 10. The CDR3 spells CASSQTTGLAYETQYF. The CDR3 region has the DNA TGCGCCAGCAGCCAGACGACGGGACTAGCTTATGAGACCCAGTACTTC.

J is TRBJ1-2 and V is TRBV29-1; the D is unclear. Germline V gene lookup returns CDR1 SQVTM and CDR2 ANQGSEA. The CDR3 is made up of 13 amino acids. The CDR3 sequence is CRIPSGKGYGYTF. The CDR3 DNA follows: TGCAGGATCCCCAGCGGTAAGGGCTATGGCTACACCTTC.

The genes are TRBV7-8 and TRBJ2-2, with TRBD1 matching 8 bases. This CDR3 is built from 16 residues. With V trimmed by 1 base and J by 4 bases, 5 bases remained unmatched. The germline V gene has CDR1 SGHVS and CDR2 FQNEAQ. CDR3 in amino acids: CASSLVGQGFTGELFF. The CDR3, as DNA: TGTGCCAGCAGCTTAGTAGGACAGGGATTCACCGGGGAGCTGTTTTTT.

The rearrangement uses TRBV25-1 and TRBJ2-7, with D perhaps TRBD2 (5 bases). This CDR3 is 16 amino acids long. Germline CDR1 is MGHDK and CDR2 is SYGVNS. Trimming left V 4 bases short and J 3 bases short, with 19 bases between. The CDR3 here is CASSAGWGAGNYEQYF. CDR3 DNA: TGTGCCAGCAGTGCTGGCTGGGGAGCAGGAAACTACGAGCAGTACTTC.

This chain links TRBV27 with TRBJ2-7, with TRBD1 identical over 10 bases. The CDR3 length is 14 residues. J lost 3 bases, V lost 6 bases, and 5 bases had no gene match. Germline loops: CDR1 MNHEY, CDR2 SMNVEV (reference sequence). The CDR3 reads CASRPGQGIYEQYF. The CDR3 nucleotides read TGTGCCAGCAGACCGGGACAGGGGATCTACGAGCAGTACTTC.